Described below is a single T cell receptor (beta chain) sequence and its context. Its antigen is currently unknown. This entry comes from a study of cytomegalovirus exposure and HLA in healthy donors. PCR was performed using 60 Vbeta and 13 Jbeta primers. Per the original methods: A later analysis counted approximately 80 million unique TCR beta chains, around 10 million shared. The method was immunoSEQ multiplex PCR; TCRdb's version includes in-frame clones alone and lacks a portion of them. The DNA gave D and trimming, while V, J and clone size come from that table. The data hold around 200,000 clones, with around four fifths observed a single time. Study-level findings and limits: TCR beta chains associated with HLA were, in a later analysis, more clonally expanded than equally common others. A few V segments could not be told apart, such as TRBV6-2 and TRBV6-3, and were left out.

As for the donors, each was a healthy bone marrow donor. The CDR3 has 14 residues. Germline CDR1 is MNHEY and CDR2 is SVGAGI. The V and J ends lost 4 bases and 3 bases respectively, with 12 bases between them. This TCR was sampled from a man aged 45-65 years in good health and CMV-seronegative. The sequenced sample consisted of PBMCs. The chain couples TRBV6-5 to TRBJ1-2; TRBD1 might be the D (6 bases). The CDR3 is CASSSHREDYGYTF. DNA of the CDR3: TGTGCCAGCAGTTCGCACAGGGAAGACTATGGCTACACCTTC.